The 5 T cell receptor beta chains in this list originate from one sample, sequenced in a study of monozygotic twins with inflammatory bowel disease. TCRdb reprocessed the 5' RACE reads and keeps a single row for each CDR3 protein, giving no DNA. The table lists around 370,000 distinct CDR3 sequences. What was sequenced was blood. Receptors originate from a human donor with ulcerative colitis or Crohn's disease, or a healthy co-twin of an affected twin (not recorded which).

The chain couples TRBV12-3 or TRBV12-4 to TRBJ2-2; TCRdb's assignment of TRBD1 cannot be checked, as there is no DNA. The CDR3 has 16 amino acids. CDR3 amino acids: CASTPGGGGNTGELFF.

The chain combines TRBV18 with TRBJ1-2; absent DNA, TCRdb's TRBD1 call cannot be checked. The CDR3 has 16 amino acids. Germline CDR1 and CDR2: KGHSH and LQKENI. CDR3: CASSPLGAGTGNGYTF.

The J gene is TRBJ2-1, the V gene TRBV5-6; TCRdb lists TRBD1, though no DNA is available to test this call. The CDR3 has 14 amino acids. CDR1 SGHDT and CDR2 YYEEEE come from the germline V gene. This CDR3 reads CASSWERQGNEQFF. The variable domain in full, completed from reference TRBV5-6 and TRBJ2-1, reads DAGVTQSPTHLIKTRGQQVTLRCSPKSGHDTVSWYQQALGQGPQFIFQYYEEEERQRGNFPDRFSGHQFPNYSSELNVNALLLGDSALYLCASSWERQGNEQFFGPGTRLTVL.

The V gene is TRBV19, the J gene TRBJ2-2. This CDR3 comprises 13 residues. Per the germline V gene, CDR1 is LNHDA and CDR2 is SQIVND (reference sequence). CDR3 loop: CASSIPVGGELFF.

The chain combines TRBV20-1 with TRBJ2-7; lacking DNA, the TRBD1 call made by TCRdb goes unchecked. Germline V lookup: CDR1 DFQATT, CDR2 SNEGSKA (reference sequence). CDR3 length equals 15 residues. CDR3 sequence: CSALGDRLSSYEQYF.